This T cell receptor beta chain was captured by sequencing in a study of T-cell memory formation after mild COVID-19. TCRdb used MiXCR to reprocess the 5' RACE reads, holding one entry per CDR3 protein. The table records 350,000 to 450,000 distinct CDR3 sequences, 20% of them present only once. The sample comprised PBMCs or a T cell subset sorted from them (not recorded which). This TCR was sampled from an adult woman who had mild COVID-19 (a few samples of this study predate the infection). Cell type and time point are not known.

This CDR3 reads CASTGPERGYTF. The CDR3 DNA reads as TGTGCCAGCACTGGCCCGGAGCGCGGCTACACCTTC. The chain employs TRBV6-1 and TRBJ1-2; no clear D. The CDR3 runs 12 residues. Germline V CDR1 and CDR2: MNHNS, SASEGT. Between the trimmed V and J ends, which lost 7 bases and 8 bases, there was a span of 14 bases.